This is a list of T cell receptor beta chains from one sample in a study of OX40 agonist ivuxolimab in advanced cancers. Some clones are missing from TCRdb's copy, which holds only in-frame ones; the method was immunoSEQ multiplex PCR. The sample carries more than 30,000 clones, about 81% recorded once. The sample consisted of CD4+ or CD8+ T cells sorted from blood, taken in a trial of the OX40 agonist ivuxolimab. The receptors were sampled from an adult with an advanced solid tumor such as melanoma, head and neck, liver or kidney cancer. Each CDR3 is given with its conserved first and last residue. A D gene is named only where the DNA matches it firmly. Clone size is stated in some rows and not others, as once, few, many or a class when expanded.

v_call	j_call	d_call	clone_size	cdr3_nt	cdr3_aa
TRBV7-2	TRBJ2-1	.	few	TGTGCCAGCAGCCTTGGCCCGACCCAGGTGCAGTTCTTC	CASSLGPTQVQFF
TRBV21-1	TRBJ2-1	.	few	TGTGCCAGCAGCAAAGCTGGGGACTCCCTAAAAGCCGACAATGAGCAGTTCTTC	CASSKAGDSLKADNEQFF
TRBV2	TRBJ1-4	TRBD1	.	TGTGCCAGCAGACCCGACAGGGGGCATGGTGAAAAACTGTTTTTT	CASRPDRGHGEKLFF
TRBV5-5	TRBJ1-1	.	.	TGTGCCAGCGCATCGAATGAGGGCTCGATGAACACTGAAGCTTTCTTT	CASASNEGSMNTEAFF
TRBV7-2	TRBJ2-7	.	.	TGTGCCAGCAGCCCCCGGGATCCAACCTACGAGCAGTACTTC	CASSPRDPTYEQYF
TRBV5-1	TRBJ1-2	TRBD1	.	TGCGCCAGCAGCTTGGAGACAGGGAATGGCTACACCTTC	CASSLETGNGYTF
TRBV11-2	TRBJ2-7	.	once	TGTGCCAGCAGCTTGAGCAGGGAGTCCTACGAGCAGTACTTC	CASSLSRESYEQYF
TRBV4-1	TRBJ2-7	.	.	TGCGCCAGCAGCCAAGCTAGGAGCTACGAGCAGTACTTC	CASSQARSYEQYF
TRBV6-5	TRBJ2-7	.	.	TGTGCCAGCAGCGCTGCGCCCGGGGCCACCTACGAGCAGTACTTC	CASSAAPGATYEQYF
TRBV28	TRBJ2-7	TRBD2	.	TGTGCCAGCAGTGAGCTAGCGGGGGGAAGTACGGAGCAGTACTTC	CASSELAGGSTEQYF
TRBV7-3	TRBJ2-5	TRBD1	once	TGTGCCAGCAGCTTCTCAGGGGGCCCGGAGGAGACCCAGTACTTC	CASSFSGGPEETQYF
TRBV6-5	TRBJ2-2	TRBD1	.	TGTGCCAGCAGTTCACCGCGACAGGGTGGCGGGGAGCTGTTTTTT	CASSSPRQGGGELFF
TRBV11-2	TRBJ2-5	.	.	TGTGCCAGCAGCTTCCAGGCAGGCCAAGAGACCCAGTACTTC	CASSFQAGQETQYF
TRBV5-1	TRBJ2-1	TRBD2	.	TGCGCCAGCAGCTTGGGCCCCAGGCGTAGCGGGAGTGGAGATGAGCAGTTCTTC	CASSLGPRRSGSGDEQFF
TRBV7-2	TRBJ2-7	.	.	TGTGCCAGCAGCTTTTATGGGCGCCTCTACGAGCAGTACTTC	CASSFYGRLYEQYF
TRBV6-9	TRBJ1-2	TRBD1	.	TGTGCCAGCAAGAGACAGGGCGGCTACACCTTC	CASKRQGGYTF
TRBV9	TRBJ1-2	.	.	TGTGCCAGCAGCGTAAGGAAGGGGGGAGGAGGAGGCTACACCTTC	CASSVRKGGGGGYTF
TRBV2	TRBJ1-6	.	.	TGTGCCAGCAGTGAAGTTGCCAATTCACCCCTCCACTTT	CASSEVANSPLHF
TRBV18	TRBJ1-4	TRBD1	.	TGTGCCAGCTCACCGGGACAGGGTAATGAAAAACTGTTTTTT	CASSPGQGNEKLFF
TRBV5-6	TRBJ2-7	.	.	TGTGCCAGCAGCCCAAACGGAGCGGCGCAGTACTTC	CASSPNGAAQYF
TRBV6-5	TRBJ1-2	.	.	TGTGCCAGCAGTTACGGCTATGGCTACACCTTC	CASSYGYGYTF
TRBV9	TRBJ1-1	TRBD1	.	TGTGCCAGCAGCGTAGACCAGGGGGCGCCTGAAGCTTTCTTT	CASSVDQGAPEAFF
TRBV29-1	TRBJ1-1	.	.	TGCAGCGTGGTAACAGATCTTCGAGCTTTCTTT	CSVVTDLRAFF
TRBV28	TRBJ1-5	.	.	TGTGCCAGCAAAGCGTTAAACAATCAGCCCCAGCATTTT	CASKALNNQPQHF
TRBV6-5	TRBJ1-6	.	.	TGTGCCAGCAGTGAGGGTTGGGATTCACCCCTCCACTTT	CASSEGWDSPLHF
TRBV7-6	TRBJ2-5	.	.	TGTGCCAGCAGCCACACTAGGAGGGAATGGGAGACCCAGTACTTC	CASSHTRREWETQYF
TRBV18	TRBJ2-3	TRBD2	.	TGTGCCAGCTCACCGCAAGGCGGGGGGGCGACAGATACGCAGTATTTT	CASSPQGGGATDTQYF
TRBV7-2	TRBJ2-3	.	.	TGTGCCAGCAGCCGTGGTGGAGTGACAGATACGCAGTATTTT	CASSRGGVTDTQYF
TRBV6-5	TRBJ1-2	.	.	TGTGCCAGCAGTTACTCATCGGGTGGGAGAGATGGCTACACCTTC	CASSYSSGGRDGYTF
TRBV6-1	TRBJ2-3	.	.	TGTGCCAGCAGTGACTCGACACCGGGCACAGATACGCAGTATTTT	CASSDSTPGTDTQYF
TRBV11-2	TRBJ2-1	TRBD1	once	TGTGCCAGCAGCTTGTCACCGACAGGGGTTACCTCCTACAATGAGCAGTTCTTC	CASSLSPTGVTSYNEQFF
TRBV6-1	TRBJ1-1	.	.	TGTGCCAGCAGCTCGACTCAGAACACTGAAGCTTTCTTT	CASSSTQNTEAFF
TRBV6-4	TRBJ2-3	.	.	TGTGCCAGCAGAAGGGATATAAGCACAGATACGCAGTATTTT	CASRRDISTDTQYF
TRBV5-1	TRBJ2-7	.	.	TGCGCCAGCAGCTTGGATACGTACGAGCAGTACTTC	CASSLDTYEQYF
TRBV27	TRBJ1-5	.	.	TGTGCCAGCAGTTCACTTGCCAGGGGAAGCAATCAGCCCCAGCATTTT	CASSSLARGSNQPQHF
TRBV30	TRBJ2-1	.	few	TGTGCCTGGAGTTTGGCCGGGGGCATCGGAGAGCAGTTCTTC	CAWSLAGGIGEQFF
TRBV4-1	TRBJ2-1	.	.	TGCGCCAGCAGCCAAGATCTGGGAAGGGGGTGGCAGTTCTTC	CASSQDLGRGWQFF